Given below is one T cell receptor (beta chain) in context. Antigen unknown. V was cut by 5 bases and J by 8 bases, with 16 bases left in between. Germline V gives CDR1 SQVTM, CDR2 ANQGSEA. This CDR3 has 14 residues. This record belongs to a study of early T cells in non-severe SARS-CoV-2 infection. As for the study in general: Chains stayed unpaired after sequencing of bulk RNA from unsorted whole blood.

Unique molecular identifiers tagged individual cDNA molecules. TCRdb analysed the 5' RACE reads with MiXCR anew, one entry per CDR3 protein. Of 39,000 or so distinct CDR3 sequences in the sample, roughly 6% were seen once. Overall study findings and caveats: Sequences matched to VDJdb favored anti-spike CD8 responses, while private and CD4 specificities were missed.

The clonotype originates from an adult who was a healthcare worker with PCR-confirmed SARS-CoV-2 infection or an uninfected control (not recorded which). The chain carries TRBV29-1 and TRBJ2-6, with D possibly being TRBD1 or TRBD2 (5 bases each). The sequencing used whole blood, collected at baseline. This chain's CDR3 is CSVRDVTVTNVLTF. CDR3 DNA sequence: TGCAGCGTTCGGGACGTTACTGTGACCAACGTCCTGACTTTC.